This TCR beta chain was profiled in a study of somatic mutations in cytotoxic T cells in rheumatoid arthritis. Notes on the study in general: Greater age accompanied higher CD8+ clonality in rheumatoid arthritis patients, a pattern that was absent in healthy controls. The slightly lower representation of TRBV07 among rheumatoid arthritis patients did not undergo correction for multiple comparisons. Statistically, CD8+ T-cell clonality was not significantly distinct between individuals with rheumatoid arthritis and age-matched healthy controls.

Generated by immunoSEQ multiplex PCR, the TCRdb table keeps only in-frame clones and is missing some. The sample shows some 38,000 clones, about 84% of them seen only once. The healthy controls consisted of blood donors aged roughly 55 years at the median (range about 20-70), 55% of whom were female. Deletions cut 3 bases from V and 1 base from J, with 8 bases between. Looked up from germline, CDR1 is SNHLY and CDR2 is FYNNEI. The CDR3 is made up of 14 amino acids. Comments on this clone: As yet, its antigen is unknown.

V gene TRBV2 combines with J gene TRBJ2-3; D is unclear. This clonotype was obtained from a middle-aged man in good health. Sequenced input: CD8+ T cells sorted from blood. This CDR3 is CASSEGGGTDTQYF. The CDR3 region has the DNA TGTGCCAGCAGTGAGGGTGGGGGCACAGATACGCAGTATTTT.